A selection of T cell receptor beta chains follows, all from one sample in a study of identifying expanded T cells in peripheral blood. Sequencing was performed with immunoSEQ multiplex PCR; in TCRdb, only in-frame clones are kept and a portion is missing. The top ten clones hold just under 8.5% of a sample with roughly 120,000 clones, approximately 90% of them seen once. The sequencing sample was made of blood. The source of these receptors is a person between 18 and 75 years old in good health. Both conserved end residues are part of each CDR3. The order of the fields is clone size, D gene, J gene, V gene, CDR3 protein, CDR3 DNA. A D gene is named only where the DNA matches it firmly. Clone size appears in some rows only: once, few, many, or a class for an expanded clone.

abundance: .; d_gene: .; j_gene: TRBJ1-4; v_gene: TRBV2; CDR3aa: CASSRQEEKLFF; CDR3nt: TGTGCCAGCAGCCGACAGGAAGAAAAACTGTTTTTT
abundance: .; d_gene: TRBD2; j_gene: TRBJ2-7; v_gene: TRBV19; CDR3aa: CASKRTSATYEQYF; CDR3nt: TGTGCCAGTAAAAGGACTAGCGCGACCTACGAGCAGTACTTC
abundance: .; d_gene: .; j_gene: TRBJ1-6; v_gene: TRBV2; CDR3aa: CASSEGWGPNSPLHF; CDR3nt: TGTGCCAGCAGTGAAGGGTGGGGGCCTAATTCACCCCTCCACTTT
abundance: .; d_gene: .; j_gene: TRBJ2-1; v_gene: TRBV7-6; CDR3aa: CASSLGVSGTYNEQFF; CDR3nt: TGTGCCAGCAGCTTAGGGGTTAGCGGAACTTACAATGAGCAGTTCTTC
abundance: .; d_gene: TRBD2; j_gene: TRBJ2-7; v_gene: TRBV9; CDR3aa: CASSVASSGKYEQYF; CDR3nt: TGTGCCAGCAGCGTAGCTTCTAGCGGGAAATACGAGCAGTACTTC
abundance: .; d_gene: .; j_gene: TRBJ1-6; v_gene: TRBV25-1; CDR3aa: CASSGGSWAYNSPLHF; CDR3nt: TGTGCCAGCAGTGGGGGAAGCTGGGCCTATAATTCACCCCTCCACTTT
abundance: .; d_gene: .; j_gene: TRBJ2-1; v_gene: TRBV4-1; CDR3aa: CASSQVLAGKNNEQFF; CDR3nt: TGCGCCAGCAGCCAAGTTTTGGCAGGGAAAAACAATGAGCAGTTCTTC
abundance: .; d_gene: .; j_gene: TRBJ1-4; v_gene: TRBV28; CDR3aa: CASTQGPVGEKLFF; CDR3nt: TGTGCCAGTACGCAGGGACCGGTGGGAGAAAAACTGTTTTTT
abundance: .; d_gene: .; j_gene: TRBJ2-3; v_gene: TRBV28; CDR3aa: CASSVTGLVTDTQYF; CDR3nt: TGTGCCAGCAGTGTTACAGGGTTGGTCACAGATACGCAGTATTTT
abundance: .; d_gene: TRBD1; j_gene: TRBJ1-5; v_gene: TRBV19; CDR3aa: CASTSGQGQPQHF; CDR3nt: TGTGCCAGTACCTCGGGACAGGGGCAGCCCCAGCATTTT
abundance: .; d_gene: .; j_gene: TRBJ1-1; v_gene: TRBV27; CDR3aa: CASGGIQDTEAFF; CDR3nt: TGTGCCAGCGGTGGAATTCAGGACACTGAAGCTTTCTTT
abundance: .; d_gene: .; j_gene: TRBJ2-2; v_gene: TRBV9; CDR3aa: CASSAPPGRELFF; CDR3nt: TGTGCCAGCAGCGCCCCCCCAGGGCGGGAGCTGTTTTTT
abundance: .; d_gene: .; j_gene: TRBJ2-7; v_gene: TRBV19; CDR3aa: CASSISGQGGTYEQYF; CDR3nt: .
abundance: .; d_gene: .; j_gene: TRBJ1-5; v_gene: TRBV25-1; CDR3aa: CANSQPQHF; CDR3nt: TGTGCTAACAGCCAGCCCCAGCATTTT
abundance: .; d_gene: .; j_gene: TRBJ2-2; v_gene: TRBV11-2; CDR3aa: CASSFTIGTGNTGELFF; CDR3nt: TGTGCCAGCAGCTTCACTATCGGGACTGGGAACACCGGGGAGCTGTTTTTT
abundance: once; d_gene: TRBD1; j_gene: TRBJ2-3; v_gene: TRBV6-6; CDR3aa: CASSYTTGQGTQYF; CDR3nt: TGTGCCAGCAGTTACACCACCGGACAGGGAACGCAGTATTTT
abundance: .; d_gene: .; j_gene: TRBJ1-4; v_gene: TRBV9; CDR3aa: CASSVGDTGGYEKLFF; CDR3nt: TGTGCCAGCAGCGTAGGTGATACAGGTGGATATGAAAAACTGTTTTTT
abundance: .; d_gene: .; j_gene: TRBJ2-1; v_gene: TRBV5-8; CDR3aa: CASSLYLTTQSSYNEQFF; CDR3nt: TGTGCCAGCAGCTTATACCTTACGACCCAGAGCTCCTACAATGAGCAGTTCTTC
abundance: few; d_gene: .; j_gene: TRBJ1-1; v_gene: TRBV18; CDR3aa: CASSPSAPGMAFF; CDR3nt: TGTGCCAGCTCACCGTCGGCCCCCGGGATGGCTTTCTTT
abundance: .; d_gene: TRBD2; j_gene: TRBJ2-7; v_gene: TRBV6-6; CDR3aa: CASSYSQRGGRFEQYF; CDR3nt: TGTGCCAGCAGTTACAGTCAGCGGGGGGGCCGATTCGAGCAGTACTTC
abundance: .; d_gene: TRBD1; j_gene: TRBJ1-2; v_gene: TRBV6-5; CDR3aa: CASSLGGGYGYTF; CDR3nt: TGTGCCAGCAGTTTAGGGGGCGGCTATGGCTACACCTTC
abundance: .; d_gene: .; j_gene: TRBJ1-1; v_gene: TRBV10-3; CDR3aa: CAISAGTEEAFF; CDR3nt: TGTGCCATCAGTGCCGGGACGGAGGAAGCTTTCTTT
abundance: .; d_gene: .; j_gene: TRBJ1-1; v_gene: TRBV5-4; CDR3aa: CASSMRTVDTEAFF; CDR3nt: TGTGCCAGCAGCATGCGGACAGTGGACACTGAAGCTTTCTTT
abundance: .; d_gene: .; j_gene: TRBJ1-1; v_gene: TRBV7-2; CDR3aa: CASSLGLRGLGTEAFF; CDR3nt: TGTGCCAGCAGCTTAGGGCTTCGGGGGCTCGGCACTGAAGCTTTCTTT
abundance: once; d_gene: TRBD1; j_gene: TRBJ2-3; v_gene: TRBV6-6; CDR3aa: CASIHRRDRGPDTQYF; CDR3nt: TGTGCCAGCATTCATCGCCGGGACAGGGGCCCAGATACGCAGTATTTT
abundance: .; d_gene: TRBD1; j_gene: TRBJ2-7; v_gene: TRBV27; CDR3aa: CASTPGTGYDEQYF; CDR3nt: TGTGCCAGCACCCCCGGGACAGGGTATGACGAGCAGTACTTC
abundance: .; d_gene: .; j_gene: TRBJ2-7; v_gene: TRBV28; CDR3aa: CASSRAPPYEQYF; CDR3nt: TGTGCCAGCAGTCGGGCCCCCCCCTACGAGCAGTACTTC
abundance: .; d_gene: .; j_gene: TRBJ1-1; v_gene: TRBV28; CDR3aa: CASSLGTAVVVTEAFF; CDR3nt: TGTGCCAGCAGTTTGGGGACCGCCGTGGTGGTCACTGAAGCTTTCTTT
abundance: .; d_gene: TRBD2; j_gene: TRBJ2-1; v_gene: TRBV5-1; CDR3aa: CASSFGPSGGAGEQFF; CDR3nt: TGCGCCAGCAGCTTTGGACCTAGCGGGGGGGCTGGTGAGCAGTTCTTC
abundance: once; d_gene: TRBD1; j_gene: TRBJ1-4; v_gene: TRBV5-4; CDR3aa: CASSSRDRGIRSEKLFF; CDR3nt: TGTGCCAGCAGCTCCCGGGACAGGGGTATTCGTAGTGAAAAACTGTTTTTT
abundance: .; d_gene: .; j_gene: TRBJ1-1; v_gene: TRBV19; CDR3aa: CASSPQTGGNTEAFF; CDR3nt: TGTGCCAGTAGTCCTCAGACAGGCGGGAACACTGAAGCTTTCTTT
abundance: .; d_gene: .; j_gene: TRBJ1-2; v_gene: TRBV7-9; CDR3aa: CASSLARDGYTF; CDR3nt: TGTGCCAGCAGCCTAGCGAGGGATGGCTACACCTTC
abundance: .; d_gene: .; j_gene: TRBJ2-5; v_gene: TRBV12-2; CDR3aa: CASHWQRGMGLQETQYF; CDR3nt: TGTGCAAGTCACTGGCAGCGAGGAATGGGCCTCCAAGAGACCCAGTACTTC
abundance: .; d_gene: .; j_gene: TRBJ2-2; v_gene: TRBV28; CDR3aa: CASSMSYAGQTGELFF; CDR3nt: TGTGCCAGCAGTATGTCCTACGCGGGACAAACCGGGGAGCTGTTTTTT
abundance: .; d_gene: TRBD1; j_gene: TRBJ1-5; v_gene: TRBV30; CDR3aa: CAWRGQSNQPQHF; CDR3nt: TGTGCCTGGAGGGGACAGTCCAATCAGCCCCAGCATTTT
abundance: .; d_gene: .; j_gene: TRBJ2-2; v_gene: TRBV9; CDR3aa: CASTTWGRAVNTGELFF; CDR3nt: TGTGCCAGCACCACATGGGGGCGGGCGGTGAACACCGGGGAGCTGTTTTTT
abundance: .; d_gene: .; j_gene: TRBJ2-7; v_gene: TRBV2; CDR3aa: CASSEERSSPLGYEQYF; CDR3nt: TGTGCCAGCAGTGAAGAAAGGTCCAGCCCCCTTGGATACGAGCAGTACTTC
abundance: .; d_gene: .; j_gene: TRBJ1-1; v_gene: TRBV28; CDR3aa: CASSLFGGSEAFF; CDR3nt: TGTGCCAGCAGTTTATTCGGGGGGTCTGAAGCTTTCTTT
abundance: .; d_gene: .; j_gene: TRBJ2-3; v_gene: TRBV28; CDR3aa: CASSALQGTDTQYF; CDR3nt: TGTGCCAGCAGTGCCCTCCAGGGGACAGATACGCAGTATTTT
abundance: .; d_gene: .; j_gene: TRBJ1-1; v_gene: TRBV7-6; CDR3aa: CASSLEGVTEAFF; CDR3nt: TGTGCCAGCAGCTTAGAGGGAGTCACTGAAGCTTTCTTT
abundance: .; d_gene: .; j_gene: TRBJ1-2; v_gene: TRBV7-2; CDR3aa: CASSLQGGLNYGYTF; CDR3nt: TGTGCCAGCAGCTTACAGGGAGGGTTAAACTATGGCTACACCTTC
abundance: .; d_gene: .; j_gene: TRBJ1-6; v_gene: TRBV27; CDR3aa: CASSLYYNSPLHF; CDR3nt: TGTGCCAGCAGTTTATACTATAATTCACCCCTCCACTTT
abundance: .; d_gene: .; j_gene: TRBJ2-1; v_gene: TRBV7-2; CDR3aa: CASSGTLSGNEQFF; CDR3nt: TGTGCCAGCAGCGGAACACTGTCGGGCAATGAGCAGTTCTTC
abundance: once; d_gene: .; j_gene: TRBJ2-1; v_gene: TRBV30; CDR3aa: CAWSAKRVGGNEQFF; CDR3nt: TGTGCCTGGAGCGCAAAGCGAGTAGGGGGCAATGAGCAGTTCTTC